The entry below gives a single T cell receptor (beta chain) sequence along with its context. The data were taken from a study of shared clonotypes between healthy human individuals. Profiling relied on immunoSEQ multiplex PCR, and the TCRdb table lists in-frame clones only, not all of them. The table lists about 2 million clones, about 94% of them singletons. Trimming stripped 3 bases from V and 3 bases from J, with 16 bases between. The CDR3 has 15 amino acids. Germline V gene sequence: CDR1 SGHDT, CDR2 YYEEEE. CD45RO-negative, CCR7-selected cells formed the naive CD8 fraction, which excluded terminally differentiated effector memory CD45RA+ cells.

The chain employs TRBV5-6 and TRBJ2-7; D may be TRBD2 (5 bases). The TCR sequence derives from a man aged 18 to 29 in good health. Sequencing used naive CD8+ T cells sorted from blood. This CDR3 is CASSSGTIAFYEQYF. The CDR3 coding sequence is TGTGCCAGCAGCTCGGGAACGATAGCTTTCTACGAGCAGTACTTC.